The 6 T cell receptor beta chains in this list originate from one sample, sequenced in a study of OX40 agonist ivuxolimab in advanced cancers. The assay was immunoSEQ multiplex PCR, and TCRdb's table has in-frame clones only and misses some. Among 100,000 to 140,000 clones listed, more than 85% were seen once. Specimen: CD4+ or CD8+ T cells sorted from blood, collected in a trial of the OX40 agonist ivuxolimab. The receptors come from an adult with an advanced solid tumor such as melanoma, head and neck, liver or kidney cancer.

This chain connects TRBV5-5 to TRBJ2-1; no reliable D call. V was pared by 0 bases and J by 10 bases, with 8 bases between. Per germline, CDR1 SGHKS and CDR2 YYEKEE (reference sequence). This CDR3 is built from 12 residues. The CDR3 coding sequence is TGTGCCAGCAGCTTGGCCTCGGAAGAGCAGTTCTTC. The encoded protein is CASSLASEEQFF.

This clone was recorded only once. One end of the junction does not line up with germline, which may come from a read error. V is TRBV7-7 and J is TRBJ2-1, with D perhaps TRBD2 (6 bases). The CDR3 sequence is 14 residues long. The germline gives CDR1 SSHAT, CDR2 FNYEAQ (reference sequence). CDR3 bases: TGTGCTAGCAGCTCGGGACTGCCCTACGGTGAGCAGTTCTTC. This gives the protein CASSSGLPYGEQFF.

J is TRBJ2-7 and V is TRBV27; a possible D gene is TRBD1 (5 bases). The CDR3 is 13 amino acids. Between the trimmed V and J ends, which lost 4 bases and 6 bases, there was a span of 13 bases. CDR1 is MNHEY and CDR2 is SMNVEV in the germline V gene (reference sequence). The CDR3 protein is CASSSMRRGEQYF. CDR3 nucleotides: TGTGCCAGCAGTTCAATGAGAAGGGGCGAGCAGTACTTC.

The genes are TRBV7-9 and TRBJ1-2; TRBD1 matches 8 bases. The germline V gene has CDR1 SEHNR and CDR2 FQNEAQ (reference sequence). The CDR3 runs to 14 residues. V lost 7 bases to trimming and J lost 4 bases; unmatched junction nucleotides: 8. CDR3 region: CASTPGGQGYGYTF. DNA of the CDR3: TGTGCCAGCACCCCAGGGGGCCAAGGCTATGGCTACACCTTC.

This clone was observed once. The chain couples TRBV7-8 to TRBJ2-2, with D perhaps TRBD2 (6 bases). The CDR3 loop spans 15 amino acids. The V and J ends lost 6 bases and 4 bases respectively, with 15 bases between them. Looked up from germline, CDR1 is SGHVS and CDR2 is FQNEAQ. Here the CDR3 reads CASRSGWVGTGELFF. CDR3 nucleotides: TGTGCCAGCAGAAGCGGGTGGGTCGGCACCGGGGAGCTGTTTTTT.

The CDR3 reads CASSRASGTYNEQFF. The CDR3 nucleotides read TGTGCCAGTAGTAGGGCTAGCGGGACCTACAATGAGCAGTTCTTC. V is TRBV19 and J is TRBJ2-1, with TRBD2 matching 9 bases. Germline V gives CDR1 LNHDA, CDR2 SQIVND (reference sequence). Unmatched junction bases numbered 3, after V lost 4 bases and J lost 2 bases. The CDR3 consists of 15 residues.